This T cell receptor beta chain derives from a study of blood T cell repertoires in COVID-19. At the level of the study: Italy, Spain and the United States were the sources of the convalescent and acute COVID-19 samples. PBMCs, B-cell-depleted T cells, or T cells were the source of the cDNA or gDNA that made up the material.

This CDR3 contains 15 residues. The V end lost 5 bases, the J end lost 2 bases, and 14 bases lay between the germline ends. CDR1 is SGHAT and CDR2 is FQNNGV in the germline V gene. Original methodology: Reference gene primer amplification in the assay estimated nucleated cell counts. Sequencing used immunoSEQ multiplex PCR; TCRdb keeps in-frame clones, though not all of them. That table furnishes V, J and clone size, whereas the DNA furnished D and trimming. The sample has 53,000 or so clones, almost 85% seen once. This clonotype originated in a human donor in a cohort sampled during active COVID-19. The specimen sequenced was peripheral blood. This chain uses TRBV11-2 with TRBJ2-3; D is perhaps TRBD1 (6 bases). The CDR3 protein is CASSPWVGATDTQYF. The CDR3 DNA sequence: TGTGCCAGCAGCCCTTGGGTGGGGGCCACAGATACGCAGTATTTT.